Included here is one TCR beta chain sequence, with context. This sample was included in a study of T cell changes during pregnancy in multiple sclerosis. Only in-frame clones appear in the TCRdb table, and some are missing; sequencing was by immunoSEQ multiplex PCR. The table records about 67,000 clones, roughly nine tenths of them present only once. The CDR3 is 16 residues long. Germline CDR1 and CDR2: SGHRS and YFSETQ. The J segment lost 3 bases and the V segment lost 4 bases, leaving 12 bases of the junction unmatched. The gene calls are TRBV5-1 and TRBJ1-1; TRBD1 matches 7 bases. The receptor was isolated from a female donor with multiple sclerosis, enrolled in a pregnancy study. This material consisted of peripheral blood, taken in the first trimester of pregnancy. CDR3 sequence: CASSLTPGTDYTEAFF. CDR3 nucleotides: TGCGCCAGCAGCCTGACGCCCGGGACAGACTACACTGAAGCTTTCTTT.